These T cell receptor beta chains were read from a single sample in a study of blood T cell repertoires in COVID-19. Profiled with immunoSEQ multiplex PCR; TCRdb holds only in-frame clones, not every one. The table records some 87,000 clones, about 87% of them present only once. Sequencing was done on a sample of peripheral blood. These receptors were taken from a human donor with COVID-19, enrolled during active disease. The donor label of this sample is uncertain. Both conserved end residues are part of each CDR3. A D gene is named only where the DNA matches it firmly. Not all rows give a size; the values are once, few, many and, for expanded clones, a class.

V: TRBV27
J: TRBJ2-5
D: TRBD1
size: -
CDR3: CASTPLGRGSGETQYF
DNA: TGTGCCAGCACCCCCTTGGGCAGGGGGTCTGGGGAGACCCAGTACTTC

V: TRBV29-1
J: TRBJ2-7
D: -
size: -
CDR3: CSVAWDTYEQYF
DNA: TGCAGCGTTGCATGGGACACTTACGAGCAGTACTTC

V: TRBV19
J: TRBJ2-5
D: -
size: -
CDR3: CASSGAGDRETQYF
DNA: TGTGCCAGTAGTGGTGCAGGGGATCGGGAGACCCAGTACTTC

V: TRBV7-9
J: TRBJ2-1
D: -
size: -
CDR3: CASSFPRQGSNNEQFF
DNA: TGTGCCAGCAGCTTTCCCCGGCAGGGTTCCAACAATGAGCAGTTCTTC

V: TRBV6-5
J: TRBJ1-2
D: -
size: -
CDR3: CASNKPGGPHDGYTF
DNA: TGTGCCAGCAATAAACCTGGAGGGCCTCACGATGGCTACACCTTC

V: TRBV19
J: TRBJ1-5
D: -
size: -
CDR3: CASSMRNQPQHF
DNA: TGTGCCAGTAGTATGAGGAATCAGCCCCAGCATTTT

V: TRBV5-6
J: TRBJ2-2
D: -
size: once
CDR3: CASSFDLGQSNTGELFF
DNA: TGTGCCAGCAGCTTTGATCTTGGACAGAGTAACACCGGGGAGCTGTTTTTT

V: TRBV29-1
J: TRBJ2-3
D: -
size: -
CDR3: CSVYGGGGLDTQYF
DNA: TGCAGCGTCTACGGAGGGGGGGGTCTAGATACGCAGTATTTT

V: TRBV5-1
J: TRBJ1-1
D: TRBD1
size: -
CDR3: CASSQGTGTEAFF
DNA: TGCGCCAGCAGCCAAGGGACAGGGACTGAAGCTTTCTTT

V: TRBV19
J: TRBJ2-1
D: TRBD2
size: once
CDR3: CASSPLAGGLNEQFF
DNA: TGTGCCAGTAGTCCTCTAGCGGGGGGACTCAATGAGCAGTTCTTC

V: TRBV3-1/TRBV3-2
J: TRBJ2-1
D: TRBD2
size: -
CDR3: CASSQELGASGAYNEQFF
DNA: TGTGCCAGCAGCCAAGAACTCGGGGCTAGCGGGGCCTACAATGAGCAGTTCTTC

V: TRBV7-3
J: TRBJ1-2
D: -
size: -
CDR3: CASSLMGRGDGYTF
DNA: TGTGCCAGCAGCTTAATGGGCAGGGGAGATGGCTACACCTTC

V: TRBV4-1
J: TRBJ2-3
D: TRBD1
size: -
CDR3: CASSHLTGRTDTQYF
DNA: TGCGCCAGCAGCCACTTGACAGGGCGTACAGATACGCAGTATTTT

V: TRBV12-3/TRBV12-4
J: TRBJ1-6
D: -
size: -
CDR3: CASSLKWAAPLHF
DNA: TGTGCCAGCAGTTTAAAGTGGGCAGCACCCCTCCACTTT

V: TRBV9
J: TRBJ2-7
D: -
size: -
CDR3: CASSQSPSREQYF
DNA: TGTGCCAGCAGCCAATCCCCCTCTAGGGAGCAGTACTTC

V: TRBV5-1
J: TRBJ2-7
D: TRBD1
size: -
CDR3: CASSLRAGTDYEQYF
DNA: TGCGCCAGCAGCTTACGGGCCGGGACAGACTACGAGCAGTACTTC

V: TRBV19
J: TRBJ2-2
D: TRBD1
size: once
CDR3: CASSRTGAKELFF
DNA: TGTGCCAGTAGCCGGACAGGGGCTAAGGAGCTGTTTTTT

V: TRBV7-3
J: TRBJ1-6
D: -
size: -
CDR3: CASSQLAGRNSPLHF
DNA: TGTGCCAGCAGCCAATTGGCGGGTCGCAATTCACCCCTCCACTTT

V: TRBV4-2
J: TRBJ1-3
D: -
size: once
CDR3: CASSPYLMTESGNTIYF
DNA: TGTGCCAGCAGCCCCTACCTCATGACAGAATCTGGAAACACCATATATTTT

V: TRBV6-5
J: TRBJ2-1
D: TRBD2
size: -
CDR3: CASSLGLAVYNEQFF
DNA: TGTGCCAGCAGTTTAGGACTAGCGGTCTACAATGAGCAGTTCTTC

V: TRBV5-5
J: TRBJ1-3
D: -
size: -
CDR3: CASSLNPSGNSGNTIYF
DNA: TGTGCCAGCAGCTTGAATCCATCTGGCAATTCTGGAAACACCATATATTTT

V: TRBV7-2
J: TRBJ2-6
D: TRBD1
size: once
CDR3: CASSWGQGDSGANVLTF
DNA: TGTGCCAGCAGCTGGGGACAGGGAGACTCTGGGGCCAACGTCCTGACTTTC

V: TRBV20-1
J: TRBJ2-3
D: TRBD2
size: -
CDR3: CSASMGLAGGLSTDTQYF
DNA: TGCAGTGCTAGTATGGGACTAGCGGGGGGGCTATCAACAGATACGCAGTATTTT

V: TRBV24-1
J: TRBJ1-5
D: -
size: -
CDR3: CATSDLGRGGGNQPQHF
DNA: TGTGCCACCAGTGATTTAGGTCGGGGGGGAGGCAATCAGCCCCAGCATTTT

V: TRBV3-1/TRBV3-2
J: TRBJ1-4
D: -
size: -
CDR3: CASSQVGQGNGEKLFF
DNA: TGTGCCAGCAGCCAAGTCGGGCAGGGGAACGGTGAAAAACTGTTTTTT

V: TRBV29-1
J: TRBJ1-6
D: TRBD1
size: -
CDR3: CSVKDRVDSPLHF
DNA: TGCAGCGTAAAGGACAGGGTAGATTCACCCCTCCACTTT

V: TRBV7-9
J: TRBJ1-3
D: -
size: -
CDR3: CASRGRSNSSGNTIYF
DNA: TGTGCCAGCAGGGGCAGGTCTAATTCCTCTGGAAACACCATATATTTT

V: TRBV5-1
J: TRBJ1-1
D: -
size: -
CDR3: CASSPWEALPRYTEAFF
DNA: TGCGCCAGCAGCCCTTGGGAGGCTCTCCCTAGGTACACTGAAGCTTTCTTT

V: TRBV11-2
J: TRBJ2-7
D: -
size: -
CDR3: CASSRAGRDSSYEQYF
DNA: TGTGCCAGCAGCCGGGCTGGCAGGGATAGCTCCTACGAGCAGTACTTC

V: TRBV7-9
J: TRBJ1-4
D: -
size: -
CDR3: CASSYTWGPNEKLFF
DNA: TGTGCCAGCAGCTATACCTGGGGCCCTAATGAAAAACTGTTTTTT

V: TRBV3-1/TRBV3-2
J: TRBJ2-7
D: -
size: -
CDR3: CASSLGGTPRDEQYF
DNA: TGTGCCAGCAGCTTAGGGGGTACTCCACGGGACGAGCAGTACTTC

V: TRBV3-1/TRBV3-2
J: TRBJ2-5
D: -
size: -
CDR3: CASSLIRGSSEETQYF
DNA: TGTGCCAGCAGCCTGATTCGGGGGAGCTCTGAAGAGACCCAGTACTTC

V: TRBV5-5
J: TRBJ2-5
D: TRBD1
size: once
CDR3: CASSILTGQETQYF
DNA: TGTGCCAGCAGCATACTGACAGGGCAGGAGACCCAGTACTTC

V: TRBV5-5
J: TRBJ2-2
D: TRBD1
size: -
CDR3: CASSADRAGTGELFF
DNA: TGTGCCAGCAGCGCGGACAGGGCAGGCACCGGGGAGCTGTTTTTT

V: TRBV5-4
J: TRBJ2-7
D: -
size: -
CDR3: CASSLGSGSYEQYF
DNA: TGTGCCAGCAGCTTGGGGTCGGGTTCCTACGAGCAGTACTTC

V: TRBV19
J: TRBJ1-2
D: TRBD1
size: -
CDR3: CASGYRQGGGYTF
DNA: TGTGCCAGTGGATATCGACAGGGAGGAGGCTACACCTTC

V: TRBV19
J: TRBJ2-1
D: -
size: -
CDR3: CASTLSREYNEQFF
DNA: TGTGCCAGTACTTTGAGTCGGGAGTACAATGAGCAGTTCTTC

V: TRBV24-1
J: TRBJ1-5
D: TRBD1
size: -
CDR3: CATSDRTGASNQPQHF
DNA: TGTGCCACCAGTGACAGGACAGGGGCTAGCAATCAGCCCCAGCATTTT

V: TRBV5-5
J: TRBJ1-2
D: -
size: -
CDR3: CASSSLGGGGYTF
DNA: TGTGCCAGCAGCTCCTTGGGGGGAGGTGGCTACACCTTC

V: TRBV23-1
J: TRBJ1-1
D: TRBD1
size: few
CDR3: CASSQARTGPFSEAFF
DNA: TGCGCCAGCAGTCAAGCCAGGACAGGGCCCTTCTCTGAAGCTTTCTTT

V: TRBV5-1
J: TRBJ1-4
D: -
size: few
CDR3: CASSLAHRTATNEKLFF
DNA: TGCGCCAGCAGCTTGGCCCATCGGACTGCAACTAATGAAAAACTGTTTTTT

V: TRBV27
J: TRBJ2-3
D: -
size: -
CDR3: CASSLGGRSFPSTDTQYF
DNA: TGTGCCAGCAGTTTAGGTGGTAGGAGCTTTCCTAGCACAGATACGCAGTATTTT

V: TRBV15
J: TRBJ2-4
D: TRBD1
size: -
CDR3: CATSRGDRQNIQYF
DNA: TGTGCCACCAGCAGAGGGGACAGGCAAAACATTCAGTACTTC

V: TRBV19
J: TRBJ2-7
D: TRBD2
size: few
CDR3: CASSTSGTSGGAQYEQYF
DNA: TGTGCCAGTAGTACTTCCGGGACTAGCGGGGGGGCCCAGTACGAGCAGTACTTC

V: TRBV5-4
J: TRBJ2-5
D: -
size: -
CDR3: CASSDKGGSETQYF
DNA: TGTGCCAGCAGCGATAAAGGCGGTTCGGAGACCCAGTACTTC

V: TRBV11-1
J: TRBJ2-5
D: -
size: -
CDR3: CASSLGLGGETQYF
DNA: TGTGCCAGCAGCTTAGGACTAGGAGGAGAGACCCAGTACTTC

V: TRBV24-1
J: TRBJ2-1
D: TRBD2
size: -
CDR3: CATSDKTSGRGNEQFF
DNA: TGTGCCACCAGTGATAAGACTAGCGGGAGGGGTAATGAGCAGTTCTTC

V: TRBV5-1
J: TRBJ1-4
D: -
size: -
CDR3: CASSPRGTNEKLFF
DNA: TGCGCCAGCAGCCCGCGGGGGACTAATGAAAAACTGTTTTTT